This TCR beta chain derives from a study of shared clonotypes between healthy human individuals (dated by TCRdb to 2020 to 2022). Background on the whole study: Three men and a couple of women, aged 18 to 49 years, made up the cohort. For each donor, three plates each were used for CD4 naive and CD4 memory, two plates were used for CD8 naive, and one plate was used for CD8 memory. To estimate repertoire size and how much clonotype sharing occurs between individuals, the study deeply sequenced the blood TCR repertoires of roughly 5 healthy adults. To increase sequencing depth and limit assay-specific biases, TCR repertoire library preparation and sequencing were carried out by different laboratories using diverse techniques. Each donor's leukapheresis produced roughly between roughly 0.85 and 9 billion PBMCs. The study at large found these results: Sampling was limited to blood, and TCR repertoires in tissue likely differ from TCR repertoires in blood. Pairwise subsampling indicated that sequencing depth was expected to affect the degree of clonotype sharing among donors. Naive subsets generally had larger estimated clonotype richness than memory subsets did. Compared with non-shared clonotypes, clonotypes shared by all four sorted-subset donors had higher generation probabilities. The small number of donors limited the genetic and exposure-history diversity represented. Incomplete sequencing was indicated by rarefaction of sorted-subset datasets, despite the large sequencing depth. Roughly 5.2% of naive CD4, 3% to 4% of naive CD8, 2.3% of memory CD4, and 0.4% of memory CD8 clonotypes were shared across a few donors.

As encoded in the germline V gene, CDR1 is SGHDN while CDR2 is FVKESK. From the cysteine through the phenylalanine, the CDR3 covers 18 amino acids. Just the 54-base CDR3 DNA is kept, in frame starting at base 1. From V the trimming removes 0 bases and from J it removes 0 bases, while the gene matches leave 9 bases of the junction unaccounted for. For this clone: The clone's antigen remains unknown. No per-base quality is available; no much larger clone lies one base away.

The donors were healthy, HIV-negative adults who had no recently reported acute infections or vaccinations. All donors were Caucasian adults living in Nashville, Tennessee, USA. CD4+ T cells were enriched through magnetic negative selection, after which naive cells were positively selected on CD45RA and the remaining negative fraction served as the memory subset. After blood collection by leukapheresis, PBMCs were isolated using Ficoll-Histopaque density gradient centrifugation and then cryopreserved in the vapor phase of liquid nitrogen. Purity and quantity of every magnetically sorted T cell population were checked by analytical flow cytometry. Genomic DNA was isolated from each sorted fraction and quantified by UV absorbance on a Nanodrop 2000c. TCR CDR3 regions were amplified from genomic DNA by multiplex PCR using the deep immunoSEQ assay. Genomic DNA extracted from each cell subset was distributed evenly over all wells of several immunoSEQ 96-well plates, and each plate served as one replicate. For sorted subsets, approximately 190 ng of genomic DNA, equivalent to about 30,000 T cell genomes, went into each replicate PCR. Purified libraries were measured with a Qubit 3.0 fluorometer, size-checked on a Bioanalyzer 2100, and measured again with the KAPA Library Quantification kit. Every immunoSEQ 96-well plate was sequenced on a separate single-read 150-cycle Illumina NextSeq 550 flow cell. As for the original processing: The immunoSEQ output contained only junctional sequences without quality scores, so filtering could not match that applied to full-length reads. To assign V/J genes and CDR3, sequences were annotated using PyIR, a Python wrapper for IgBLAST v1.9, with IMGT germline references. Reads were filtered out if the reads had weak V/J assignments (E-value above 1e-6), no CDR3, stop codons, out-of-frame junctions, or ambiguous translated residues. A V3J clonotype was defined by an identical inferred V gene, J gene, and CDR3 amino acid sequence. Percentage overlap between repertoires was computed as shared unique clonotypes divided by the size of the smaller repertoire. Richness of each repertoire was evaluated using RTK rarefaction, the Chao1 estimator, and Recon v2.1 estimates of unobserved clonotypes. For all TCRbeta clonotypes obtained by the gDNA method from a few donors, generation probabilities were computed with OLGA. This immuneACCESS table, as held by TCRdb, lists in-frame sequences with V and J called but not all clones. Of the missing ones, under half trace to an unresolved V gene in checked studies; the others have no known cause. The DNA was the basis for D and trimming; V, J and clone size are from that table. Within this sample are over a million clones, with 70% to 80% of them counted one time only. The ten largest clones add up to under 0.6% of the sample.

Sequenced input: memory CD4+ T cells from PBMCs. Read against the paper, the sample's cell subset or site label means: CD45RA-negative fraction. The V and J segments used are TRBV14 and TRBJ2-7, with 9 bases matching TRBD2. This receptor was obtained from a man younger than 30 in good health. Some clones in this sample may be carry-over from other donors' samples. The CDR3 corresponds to CASSQDRGCGRASYEQYF. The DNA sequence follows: TGTGCCAGCAGCCAAGATCGAGGGTGCGGGAGGGCCTCCTACGAGCAGTACTTC.